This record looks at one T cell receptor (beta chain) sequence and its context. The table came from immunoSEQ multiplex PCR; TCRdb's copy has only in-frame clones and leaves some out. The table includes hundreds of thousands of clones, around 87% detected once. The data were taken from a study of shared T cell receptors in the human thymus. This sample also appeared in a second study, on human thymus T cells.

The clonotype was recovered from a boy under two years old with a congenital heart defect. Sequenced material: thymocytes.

In DNA, the CDR3 is TGTGCCAGCAGCTTCTCCCCGGGACAGGGGAAGGGATTTGGCTACACCTTC. Translation: CASSFSPGQGKGFGYTF. This chain joins TRBV11-2 and TRBJ1-2, with TRBD1 matching over 10 bases. Looked up from germline, CDR1 is SGHAT and CDR2 is FQNNGV. V lost 3 bases and J lost 7; bases outside the gene matches: 14. The CDR3 is made up of 17 amino acids.